What follows are 31 T cell receptor beta chains derived from one specimen sequenced in a study of T cells in Graves' hyperthyroidism and ophthalmopathy. What was amplified from RNA transcripts were TCR beta CDR3 regions. The HTBI set primed first-round TCR CDR3 RT-PCR. Using its own MiXCR run on the multiplex PCR reads, TCRdb lists one record per CDR3 protein. The repertoire includes about 350,000 distinct CDR3 sequences, 15% to 20% of them detected once, and roughly a sixth sits in the top ten. The sample consisted of blood. These receptors originate from a woman between 40 and 55 years old with Graves' ophthalmopathy.

This clonotype has ten or more counts. This CDR3 is CAWSGRAGETQYF. CDR3 nucleotide sequence: TGTGCCTGGAGTGGCAGGGCGGGAGAGACCCAGTACTTC. This chain uses TRBV30 with TRBJ2-5; either TRBD1 or TRBD2 may supply D (5 bases each). V lost 1 base to trimming and J lost 4 bases, with 10 bases between them. CDR3 length equals 13 residues. The germline V gene encodes CDR1 GTSNPN and CDR2 SVGIG (reference sequence).

This clonotype was counted ten times or more. The J gene is TRBJ2-7, the V gene TRBV29-1; D gene ambiguous. The CDR3 extends over 13 amino acids. Germline values: CDR1 SQVTM, CDR2 ANQGSEA. V gave up 6 bases and J gave up 0 bases, with 12 bases separating them. The CDR3 coding sequence is TGCAGCGTCGCCGGGTCCTCCTCCTACGAGCAGTACTTC. Amino acids: CSVAGSSSYEQYF.

The rearrangement links TRBV28 to TRBJ1-1, with TRBD1 as a possible D gene (6 bases). CDR1 MDHEN and CDR2 SYDVKM come from the germline V gene. CDR3 length equals 16 residues. V was shortened by 6 bases and J by 3 bases, with 20 bases between the two germline ends. This CDR3 reads CASSPNHWGRYTEAFF. Here the CDR3 DNA reads TGTGCCAGCAGCCCAAACCATTGGGGGCGTTACACTGAAGCTTTCTTT.

This clonotype was counted ten times or more. The chain carries TRBV6-4 and TRBJ2-2; D possibly matches TRBD1 or TRBD2 (6 bases each). CDR3 length equals 17 residues. Germline loops: CDR1 MRHNA, CDR2 SNTAGT. Trimming shortened V by 7 bases and J by 10 bases, and 28 bases separated the two germline ends. The CDR3 DNA sequence: TGTGCCAGCAAGGGGGTGGACACTAGGGGGGTCCTACCGGAGCTGTTTTTT. Its protein is CASKGVDTRGVLPELFF.

This clonotype was counted many times. This chain joins TRBV11-2 and TRBJ2-7; tentatively, D is TRBD1 (5 bases). The length of the CDR3 is 16 residues. Looked up from germline, CDR1 is SGHAT and CDR2 is FQNNGV. Trimming took 6 bases from V and 6 from J, leaving 24 bases between them. CDR3 nucleotide sequence: TGTGCCAGCAGTACGATTCACCGGGTCGAAAGGGGCGAGCAGTACTTC. Translated: CASSTIHRVERGEQYF.

As for this clonotype: This may arise from a read error, as a much more abundant clone is one base away. The chain couples TRBV5-1 to TRBJ1-1, with D maybe TRBD1 (6 bases). This CDR3 spans 14 amino acids. The V gene's germline CDR1 is SGHRS and CDR2 YFSETQ. The CDR3 here is CTSSLEGGRAEAFF. CDR3 bases: TGCACCAGCAGCTTGGAGGGGGGACGGGCTGAAGCTTTCTTT.

This clonotype was seen more than once but under ten times. V usage is TRBV5-1 and J usage is TRBJ2-5; D assignment may be TRBD1 or TRBD2 (5 bases each). CDR3 size: 13 residues. Germline CDR1 SGHRS, CDR2 YFSETQ. V dropped 6 bases and J dropped 4 bases, with 13 bases sitting between them. The CDR3 is CASKYPGGETQYF. The CDR3, as DNA: TGCGCCAGCAAGTACCCTGGGGGAGAGACCCAGTACTTC.

This clonotype was seen at least ten times. The chain's CDR3 is CSVDALGSGNIQYF. CDR3 coding DNA: TGCAGCGTTGACGCCCTCGGCAGTGGAAACATTCAGTACTTC. The chain has TRBV29-1 and TRBJ2-4; D gene ambiguous. Trimming shortened V by 3 bases and J by 6 bases, and 15 bases separated the two germline ends. This CDR3 has 14 amino acids. Germline V gene data show CDR1 as SQVTM and CDR2 as ANQGSEA. The entire variable domain, with the rest obtained from reference TRBV29-1 and TRBJ2-4, is as follows: SAVISQKPSRDICQRGTSLTIQCQVDSQVTMMFWYRQQPGQSLTLIATANQGSEATYESGFVIDKFPISRPNLTFSTLTVSNMSPEDSSIYLCSVDALGSGNIQYFGAGTRLSVL.

In its sample, this clonotype was seen many times. The V call is TRBV11-3, the J call TRBJ2-2; D possibly corresponds to TRBD2 (5 bases). Per germline, CDR1 SGHNT and CDR2 YENEEA. This CDR3 region has 15 residues. Deletions cut 2 bases from V and 1 base from J, with 8 bases between. CDR3 residues: CASSLSGRNTGELFF. The DNA of the CDR3 is TGTGCCAGCAGCTTAAGCGGACGGAACACCGGGGAGCTGTTTTTT.

In its sample, this clonotype was seen many times. The rearrangement links TRBV11-1 to TRBJ2-2; possibly TRBD1 or TRBD2 for D (5 bases each). The CDR3 has 13 amino acids. CDR1 SGHAT and CDR2 FQDESV come from the germline V gene (reference sequence). With 2 bases removed from V and 6 bases from J, the gap between germline ends came to 7 bases. The CDR3 bases are TGTGCCAGCAGCTTACAGGGACCCGGGGAGCTGTTTTTT. This encodes CASSLQGPGELFF.

This clonotype was counted only a few times. The chain is built from TRBV28 and TRBJ2-2, with D perhaps matching TRBD1 (5 bases). Trimming stripped 3 bases from V and 10 bases from J, with 27 bases between. There are 18 residues in the CDR3. Germline V CDR1 and CDR2: MDHEN, SYDVKM. For the CDR3, the DNA is TGTGCCAGCAGTTTTGTTTATATCAGGAAACCCTGGGGCGAGGAGCTGTTTTTT. This encodes CASSFVYIRKPWGEELFF.

This clonotype was detected ten times or more. J is TRBJ1-2 and V is TRBV12-3 or TRBV12-4; maybe TRBD1 (5 bases). The CDR3 contains 13 residues. V was shortened by 5 bases and J by 10 bases, with 17 bases between the two germline ends. Here the CDR3 DNA reads TGTGCCAGCAGTATCTACGGGGCAGGCGTCTACACCTTC. As protein: CASSIYGAGVYTF.

The chain combines TRBV6-1 with TRBJ1-5, with a tentative D call TRBD1 (5 bases). The CDR3 spans 13 residues. V shed 7 bases and J shed 6 bases, with 13 bases lying between them. Germline CDR1 is MNHNS and CDR2 is SASEGT. The CDR3 reads CASNTGTVQPQHF. As DNA, the CDR3 is TGTGCCAGCAACACCGGGACCGTTCAGCCCCAGCATTTT.

This clonotype was picked up many times. At one of its ends the junction is not consistent with the germline gene, which may arise from a read error. V is TRBV19 and J is TRBJ1-5, with TRBD1 matching 7 bases. The CDR3 length is 13 residues. The germline V gene encodes CDR1 LNHDA and CDR2 SQIVND (reference sequence). The CDR3 DNA sequence: TGTGCCTGTAGGGGGCTCGGCAATCAGCCCCAGCATTTT. Translating it yields CACRGLGNQPQHF.

This clonotype was detected only a few times. It may be a read error: a sequence one base away is much more abundant. The gene calls are TRBV19 and TRBJ1-5; D unclear. This CDR3 spans 15 amino acids. Germline V gene data show CDR1 as LNHDA and CDR2 as SQIVND (reference sequence). In DNA, the CDR3 is TGTGTCAGTAGCCTACAGATTTCTAGCAATCAGCCCCAGCATTTT. This translates into CVSSLQISSNQPQHF.

This clonotype was recorded many times. This chain uses TRBV20-1 with TRBJ2-3; 9 bases map to TRBD2. This CDR3 contains 17 residues. The V gene's germline CDR1 is DFQATT and CDR2 SNEGSKA (reference sequence). The V segment lost 3 bases and the J segment 1 base; nucleotides outside the gene matches: 11. The DNA of the CDR3 is TGCAGTGCTAGCGCCGGAGTAGCGGGAGACGGCACAGATACGCAGTATTTT. Translation: CSASAGVAGDGTDTQYF.

In its sample, this clonotype was seen many times. The chain recombines TRBV6-5 with TRBJ1-5; D possibly corresponds to TRBD1 (5 bases). Per the germline V gene, CDR1 is MNHEY and CDR2 is SVGAGI. The CDR3 extends over 11 amino acids. Trimming removed 7 bases at V and 7 bases at J, with 8 bases between. Here the CDR3 reads CASTQGQPQHF. In nucleotides, the CDR3 is TGTGCCAGCACCCAGGGCCAGCCCCAGCATTTT.

This clonotype was seen many times. This likely comes from a read error, as the CDR3 has no conserved phenylalanine or tryptophan at its end. V and J are TRBV2 and TRBJ1-1, with TRBD1 matching over 7 bases. V shed 6 bases, J shed 10 bases, and the junction held 8 bases outside the gene matches. Germline CDR1 reads SNHLY; CDR2 reads FYNNEI. The CDR3 has 12 residues. The CDR3 is CASRRTGTSAFL. The CDR3 region has the DNA TGTGCCAGCAGAAGGACAGGTACATCAGCTTTCCTT.

This clonotype appeared many times. This chain links TRBV28 with TRBJ2-7; D is unresolved. V was trimmed by 2 bases and J by 8 bases, leaving 10 bases between them. The CDR3 spans 12 residues. Germline CDR1 is MDHEN and CDR2 is SYDVKM. CDR3 nucleotide sequence: TGTGCCAGCAGTTTAGGTCTGCTCCAGCAGTACTTC. The encoded protein is CASSLGLLQQYF.

This clonotype was counted only a few times. The chain links TRBV15 to TRBJ2-5; a weak D match, TRBD2 (5 bases). V gave up 6 bases and J gave up 5 bases, with 13 bases separating them. The germline gives CDR1 LNHNV, CDR2 YYDKDF (reference sequence). This CDR3 is built from 13 residues. The CDR3 coding sequence is TGTGCCACCAGTAGTACCCGCGGGGAGACCCAGTACTTC. This gives the protein CATSSTRGETQYF.

There are many counts of this clonotype. V is TRBV12-3 or TRBV12-4 and J is TRBJ2-6, with D hard to call. The CDR3 totals 14 residues. The germline V and J ends were trimmed by 5 bases and 0 bases, with 5 bases remaining between them. The CDR3 loop reads CASSTVSGANVLTF. The DNA for the CDR3 is TGTGCCAGCAGTACAGTCTCTGGGGCCAACGTCCTGACTTTC.

This clonotype was counted only a few times. This rearrangement joins TRBV6-5 to TRBJ2-5, with TRBD2 identical over 10 bases. Germline V CDR1 and CDR2: MNHEY, SVGAGI. The CDR3 totals 15 residues. The trim removed 6 bases at V and 5 bases at J, leaving 9 bases unmatched. The DNA for the CDR3 is TGTGCCAGCAGCTTTACTAGCGGGACGGGGGAGACCCAGTACTTC. Translating gives CASSFTSGTGETQYF.

This clonotype was seen at least ten times. The chain is built from TRBV20-1 and TRBJ2-5; possibly TRBD1 for D (6 bases). V was cut by 6 bases and J by 3 bases, with 20 bases left in between. The CDR3 is 15 residues long. The germline gives CDR1 DFQATT, CDR2 SNEGSKA (reference sequence). The chain's CDR3 is CSADGPQGVEETQYF. The CDR3 DNA reads TGCAGTGCGGATGGACCACAGGGTGTGGAAGAGACCCAGTACTTC.

This clonotype was seen repeatedly, ten times or more. The chain has TRBV6-2 or TRBV6-3 and TRBJ1-5, with D hard to call. V was shortened by 6 bases and J by 1 base, with 4 bases between the two germline ends. Germline assignment: CDR1 MNHEY and CDR2 SVGEGT. The length of the CDR3 is 12 residues. The CDR3 reads CASRISNQPQHF. The CDR3 bases are TGTGCCAGCAGAATCAGCAATCAGCCCCAGCATTTT.

This clonotype was detected ten times or more. The chain carries TRBV3-1 and TRBJ1-5; D not resolved. This CDR3 contains 13 residues. Trimming stripped 1 base from V and 4 bases from J, with 5 bases between. Germline lookup yields CDR1 LGHDT and CDR2 YNNKEL (reference sequence). CDR3 protein: CASSQGTNQPQHF. For the CDR3, the DNA is TGTGCCAGCAGCCAAGGAACTAATCAGCCCCAGCATTTT.

The chain couples TRBV6-5 to TRBJ2-4, with TRBD2 matching 12 bases. The CDR3 is 15 residues long. V was pared by 6 bases and J by 8 bases, with 8 bases of the junction left unmatched. Germline CDR1 reads MNHEY; CDR2 reads SVGAGI. In DNA form, the CDR3 reads TGTGCCAGCAGCTACGATCTAGCGGGAGGGGACATTCAGTACTTC. Residues: CASSYDLAGGDIQYF.

This clonotype was detected many times. The genes are TRBV20-1 and TRBJ2-5; TRBD1 matches 9 bases. V was pared by 2 bases and J by 1 base, with 5 bases of the junction left unmatched. Germline-derived CDR1 and CDR2 are DFQATT and SNEGSKA (reference sequence). CDR3 length: 15 amino acids. Written as DNA, the CDR3 is TGCAGTGCTAGACTACAGGGGGCGGCCCAAGAGACCCAGTACTTC. It is translated as CSARLQGAAQETQYF.

In its sample, this clonotype was seen many times. The chain carries TRBV12-3 or TRBV12-4 and TRBJ2-7; possibly TRBD1 or TRBD2 for D (5 bases each). The CDR3 is 12 amino acids. V dropped 3 bases and J dropped 5 bases, with 8 bases sitting between them. The CDR3, as DNA: TGTGCCAGCAGTTTTGGGGGTAACGAGCAGTACTTC. It translates to CASSFGGNEQYF.

The chain has TRBV28 and TRBJ2-5, with 14 bases that match TRBD2. The CDR3 contains 17 residues. Germline CDR1 MDHEN, CDR2 SYDVKM. Losses at the gene ends were 5 bases for V and 5 bases for J; bases not matched to a gene: 10. The CDR3 reads CASSLSGTSGSRETQYF. CDR3 DNA: TGTGCCAGCAGTCTTTCCGGGACTAGCGGGAGTAGGGAGACCCAGTACTTC.

This clonotype was seen many times. The chain combines TRBV10-3 with TRBJ2-5; the match to TRBD2 covers 8 bases. From germline, CDR1 is ENHRY and CDR2 SYGVKD. V shed 2 bases, J shed 2 bases, and the junction held 1 base outside the gene matches. The CDR3 is 14 amino acids. The CDR3 reads CAISEGLAQETQYF. The CDR3 DNA follows: TGTGCCATCAGTGAGGGACTAGCTCAAGAGACCCAGTACTTC.

This clonotype was observed at least ten times. This chain links TRBV6-5 with TRBJ1-1; tentative D call: TRBD1 (6 bases). Trimming cost V 3 bases and J 4 bases, with 9 bases left between them. Germline CDR1 reads MNHEY; CDR2 reads SVGAGI. The length of the CDR3 is 13 residues. As DNA, the CDR3 is TGTGCCAGCAGTTATACAGGGAGCACTGAAGCTTTCTTT. Translating it yields CASSYTGSTEAFF.